This T cell receptor beta chain emerged from a study of CD8+ T cells in alopecia areata. The wider study: Patients received oral tofacitinib, 5 to 10 mg twice daily, for moderate-to-severe alopecia areata. Notes on the study in general: Clonality exceeded that of normal scalp in lesional scalp, most notably in alopecia totalis/universalis. Expanded CD8+ clones among the top 100, as well as scalp clonality, were significantly decreased by tofacitinib.

With 5 bases removed from V and 8 bases from J, the gap between germline ends came to 19 bases. The CDR3 has 16 amino acids. The V gene's germline CDR1 is PRHDT and CDR2 FYEKMQ (reference sequence). Sample treatment: oral pan-JAK inhibitor, 5-10 mg twice daily. Cell sorting on a FACSAria was used to separate CD4+ and CD8+ T cells from the PBMCs. This clone was counted only a few times. The antigen is unknown. Sequencing used cDNA as its template, made by extracting RNA and reverse transcribing it. The data were produced by immunoSEQ multiplex PCR, yet TCRdb's version contains in-frame clones alone and is incomplete. The data hold around 100,000 clones, with roughly 50% observed a single time.

Sample: CD8+ T cells sorted from blood, taken at week 24, from a patient treated with tofacitinib. The source is a human donor with alopecia areata. The rearrangement links TRBV13 to TRBJ1-6, with TRBD1 as a possible D gene (6 bases). For the CDR3, the DNA is TGTGCCAGCAGCCTACAGGGAGGAGGTGGATATTCACCCCTCCACTTT. It specifies CASSLQGGGGYSPLHF. Full variable domain (outside the CDR3, taken from reference TRBV13 and TRBJ1-6): AAGVIQSPRHLIKEKRETATLKCYPIPRHDTVYWYQQGPGQDPQFLISFYEKMQSDKGSIPDRFSAQQFSDYHSELNMSSLELGDSALYFCASSLQGGGGYSPLHFGNGTRLTVT.